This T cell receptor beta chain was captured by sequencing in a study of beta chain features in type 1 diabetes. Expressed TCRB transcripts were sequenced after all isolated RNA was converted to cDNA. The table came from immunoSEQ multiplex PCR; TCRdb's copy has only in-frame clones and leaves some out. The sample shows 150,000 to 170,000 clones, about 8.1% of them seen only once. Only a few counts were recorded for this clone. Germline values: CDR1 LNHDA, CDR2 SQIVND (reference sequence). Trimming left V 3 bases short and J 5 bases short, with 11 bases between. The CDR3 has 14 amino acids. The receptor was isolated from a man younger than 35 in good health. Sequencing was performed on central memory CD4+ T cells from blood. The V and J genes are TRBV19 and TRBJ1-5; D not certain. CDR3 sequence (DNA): TGTGCCAGTAGTATGACGGGAAGGGATCAGCCCCAGCATTTT. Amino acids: CASSMTGRDQPQHF.